This T cell receptor beta chain appears in the sequencing data of a study of T cells in tuberculosis. Background on the study: Within 7 days of starting treatment, or before, PBMC were stored.

Repertoires were generated with immunoSEQ multiplex PCR, while TCRdb's copy carries only in-frame clones and drops some. Counted here are 30,000 to 35,000 clones, under 95% occurring once; the ten biggest clones make up around 7%. Comments on this clone: As yet, its antigen is unknown.

Whole-study findings and limits: Selection depended on which cryopreserved specimens were available.

Germline V CDR1 and CDR2: SGHTA, FQGNSA. V gave up 4 bases and J gave up 0 bases, with 15 bases separating them. The CDR3 is 16 amino acids. As to time point: new active TB diagnosis, blood taken before or within 7 days of starting treatment. HIV-seronegative South African adults aged 18 years or older had newly diagnosed active tuberculosis. Sequenced here: PBMCs, sampled at tuberculosis diagnosis. This chain links TRBV7-2 with TRBJ1-2; D is possibly TRBD1 (6 bases). The receptor comes from an adult with tuberculosis. Some clones in this sample may be carry-over from other donors' samples. CDR3 coding DNA: TGTGCCAGCAGCTCCCAGACAGGCCCAGCTAACTATGGCTACACCTTC. The encoded protein is CASSSQTGPANYGYTF.